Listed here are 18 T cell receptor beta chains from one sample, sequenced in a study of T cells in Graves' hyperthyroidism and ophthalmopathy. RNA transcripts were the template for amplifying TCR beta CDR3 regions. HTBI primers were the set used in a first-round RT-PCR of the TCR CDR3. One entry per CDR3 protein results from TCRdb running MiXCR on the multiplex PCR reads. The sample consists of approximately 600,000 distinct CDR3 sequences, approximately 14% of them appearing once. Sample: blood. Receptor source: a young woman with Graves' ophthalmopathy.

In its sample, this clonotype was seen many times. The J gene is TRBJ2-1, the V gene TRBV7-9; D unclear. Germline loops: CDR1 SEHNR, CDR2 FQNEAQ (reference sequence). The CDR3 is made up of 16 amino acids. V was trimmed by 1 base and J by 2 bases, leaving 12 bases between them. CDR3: CASSLEVVSAYNEQFF. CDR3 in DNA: TGTGCCAGCAGCTTAGAGGTAGTATCGGCCTACAATGAGCAGTTCTTC.

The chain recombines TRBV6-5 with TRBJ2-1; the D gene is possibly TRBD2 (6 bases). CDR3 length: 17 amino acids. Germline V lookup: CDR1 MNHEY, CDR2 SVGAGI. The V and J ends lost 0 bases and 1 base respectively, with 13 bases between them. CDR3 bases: TGTGCCAGCAGTTACTCGACTAGTTTAATTTCCTACAATGAGCAGTTCTTC. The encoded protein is CASSYSTSLISYNEQFF.

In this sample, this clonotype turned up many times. The CDR3 nucleotides read TGTGCCAGCAGCTTACAACTAGGACAGGGCCGAGATCAGCCCCAGCATTTT. Protein sequence: CASSLQLGQGRDQPQHF. The chain links TRBV7-9 to TRBJ1-5; 8 nucleotides agree with TRBD1. Germline CDR1 SEHNR, CDR2 FQNEAQ (reference sequence). This CDR3 spans 17 amino acids. V lost 2 bases and J lost 5; bases outside the gene matches: 11.

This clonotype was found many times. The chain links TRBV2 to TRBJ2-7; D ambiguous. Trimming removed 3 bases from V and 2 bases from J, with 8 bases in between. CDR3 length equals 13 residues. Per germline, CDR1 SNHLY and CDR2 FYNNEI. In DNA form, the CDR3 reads TGTGCCAGCAGTGAGATGGCCCCCTACGAGCAGTACTTC. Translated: CASSEMAPYEQYF.

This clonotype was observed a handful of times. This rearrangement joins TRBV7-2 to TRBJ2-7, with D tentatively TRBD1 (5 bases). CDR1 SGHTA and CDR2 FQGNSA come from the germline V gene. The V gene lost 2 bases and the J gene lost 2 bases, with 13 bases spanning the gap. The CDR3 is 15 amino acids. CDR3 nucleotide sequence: TGTGCCAGCAGCTTATGGGGCCCTTCTCCCTACGAGCAGTACTTC. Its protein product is CASSLWGPSPYEQYF.

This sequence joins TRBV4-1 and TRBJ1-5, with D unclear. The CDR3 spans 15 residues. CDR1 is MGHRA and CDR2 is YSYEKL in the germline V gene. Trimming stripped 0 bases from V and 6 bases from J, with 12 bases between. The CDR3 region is CASSQDLSFGQPQHF. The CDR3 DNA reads TGCGCCAGCAGCCAAGATCTTAGTTTCGGTCAGCCCCAGCATTTT.

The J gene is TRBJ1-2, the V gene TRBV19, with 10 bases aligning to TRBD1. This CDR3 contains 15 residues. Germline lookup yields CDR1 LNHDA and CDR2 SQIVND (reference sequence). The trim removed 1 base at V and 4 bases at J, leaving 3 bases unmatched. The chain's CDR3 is CASSIGQGAGYGYTF. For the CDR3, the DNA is TGTGCCAGTAGTATAGGACAGGGGGCAGGCTATGGCTACACCTTC.

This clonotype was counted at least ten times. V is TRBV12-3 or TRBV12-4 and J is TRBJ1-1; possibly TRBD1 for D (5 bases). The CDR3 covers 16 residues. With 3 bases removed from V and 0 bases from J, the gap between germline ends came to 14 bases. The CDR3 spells CASSLRTGRMNTEAFF. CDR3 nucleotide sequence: TGTGCCAGCAGTTTGAGAACAGGAAGGATGAACACTGAAGCTTTCTTT.

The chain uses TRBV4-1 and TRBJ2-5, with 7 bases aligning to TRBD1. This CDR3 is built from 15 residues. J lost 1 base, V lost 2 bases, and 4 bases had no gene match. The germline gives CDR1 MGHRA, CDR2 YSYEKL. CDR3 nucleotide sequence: TGCGCCAGCAGCCAAACAGGGGAGCCCCAAGAGACCCAGTACTTC. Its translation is CASSQTGEPQETQYF.

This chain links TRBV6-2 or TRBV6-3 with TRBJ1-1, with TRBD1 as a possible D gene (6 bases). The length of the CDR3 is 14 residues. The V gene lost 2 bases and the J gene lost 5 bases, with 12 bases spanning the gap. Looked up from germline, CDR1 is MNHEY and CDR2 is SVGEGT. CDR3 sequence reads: CASSYDAGETEAFF. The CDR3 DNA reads TGTGCCAGCAGTTACGACGCAGGGGAGACTGAAGCTTTCTTT.

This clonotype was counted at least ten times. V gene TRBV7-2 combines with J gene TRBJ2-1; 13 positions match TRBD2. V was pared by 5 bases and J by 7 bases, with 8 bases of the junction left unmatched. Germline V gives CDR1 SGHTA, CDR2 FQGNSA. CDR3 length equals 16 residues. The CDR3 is CASSTSGTSGTNEQFF. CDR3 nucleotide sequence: TGTGCCAGCAGCACCTCCGGGACTAGCGGGACGAATGAGCAGTTCTTC. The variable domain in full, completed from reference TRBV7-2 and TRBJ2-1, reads GAGVSQSPSNKVTEKGKDVELRCDPISGHTALYWYRQSLGQGLEFLIYFQGNSAPDKSGLPSDRFSAERTGGSVSTLTIQRTQQEDSAVYLCASSTSGTSGTNEQFFGPGTRLTVL.

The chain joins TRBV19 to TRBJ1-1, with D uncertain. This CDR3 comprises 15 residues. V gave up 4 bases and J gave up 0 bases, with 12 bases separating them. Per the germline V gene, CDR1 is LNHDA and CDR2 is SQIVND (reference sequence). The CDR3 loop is CASSKHLTVNTEAFF. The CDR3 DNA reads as TGTGCCAGTAGTAAACACTTGACCGTGAACACTGAAGCTTTCTTT.

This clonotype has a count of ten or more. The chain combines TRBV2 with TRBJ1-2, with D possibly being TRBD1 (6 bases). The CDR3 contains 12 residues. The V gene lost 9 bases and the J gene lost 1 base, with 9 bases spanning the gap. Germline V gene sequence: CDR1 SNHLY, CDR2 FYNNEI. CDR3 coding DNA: TGTGCCAGTTCGGACAGTAACTATGGCTACACCTTC. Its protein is CASSDSNYGYTF.

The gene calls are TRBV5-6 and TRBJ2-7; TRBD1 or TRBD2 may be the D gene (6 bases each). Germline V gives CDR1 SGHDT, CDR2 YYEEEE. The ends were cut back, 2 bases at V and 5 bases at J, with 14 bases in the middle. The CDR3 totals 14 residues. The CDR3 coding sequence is TGTGCCAGCAGCTTAGTAGGGGGAGGCGACGAGCAGTACTTC. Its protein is CASSLVGGGDEQYF.

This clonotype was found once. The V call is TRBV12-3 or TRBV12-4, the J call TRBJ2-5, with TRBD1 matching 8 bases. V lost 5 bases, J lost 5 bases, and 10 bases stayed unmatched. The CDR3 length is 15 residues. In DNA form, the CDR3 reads TGTGCCAGCAGTCCTCCGACAGGGGCAGGGGAGACCCAGTACTTC. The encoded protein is CASSPPTGAGETQYF.

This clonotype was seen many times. CDR3: CASTGLAGLTQYF. The CDR3 DNA follows: TGTGCCAGCACAGGACTAGCGGGACTTACCCAGTACTTC. V gene TRBV2 combines with J gene TRBJ2-5; 12 bases map to TRBD2. Germline CDR1 SNHLY, CDR2 FYNNEI. The CDR3 covers 13 residues. Losses at the gene ends were 7 bases for V and 8 bases for J; bases not matched to a gene: 5.

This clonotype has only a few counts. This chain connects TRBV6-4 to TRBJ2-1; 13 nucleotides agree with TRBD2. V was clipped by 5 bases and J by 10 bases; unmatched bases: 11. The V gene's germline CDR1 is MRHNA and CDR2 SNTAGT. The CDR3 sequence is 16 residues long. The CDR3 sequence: CASSPTGLAGIKEQFF. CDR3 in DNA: TGTGCCAGCAGTCCAACGGGACTAGCGGGAATCAAAGAGCAGTTCTTC.

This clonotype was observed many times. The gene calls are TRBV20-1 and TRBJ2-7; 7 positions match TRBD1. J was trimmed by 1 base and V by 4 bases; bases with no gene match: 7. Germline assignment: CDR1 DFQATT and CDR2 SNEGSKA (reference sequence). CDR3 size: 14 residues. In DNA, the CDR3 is TGCAGTGCTACCGACAGGGTGAGATCCTACGAGCAGTACTTC. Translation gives CSATDRVRSYEQYF.